One sample yielded the 15 T cell receptor beta chains listed below, sequenced in a study of spatial heterogeneity in lung cancer (dated by TCRdb to between 2018 and 2021). Overall study outcomes, separate from this receptor: The number of expanded intratumoral alpha and beta TCRs correlated with the tumor nonsynonymous mutation count.

Their antigen targets remain unknown. Receptor amplification or capture employed 5' RACE. Reads for this sample came from a NextSeq 500. Using fastp trimming at Q25 and MiXCR clonotype assembly, TCRdb reanalyzed the public sequencing data and kept in-frame beta chains. A single entry per CDR3 protein holds the most common genes and DNA from its merged rows. The sample includes about 100,000 distinct CDR3 sequences, with 4.4% observed a single time. Of the sample, 20% to 25% is held by the ten largest clones. Read against the paper, the sample's time point label means: sample taken at primary tumor resection. The source material was lung tumor tissue, sampled at surgery. The source is a male donor with early-stage non-small cell lung cancer.

This clonotype was seen ten or more times. V usage is TRBV28 and J usage is TRBJ2-7; 15 bases are shared with TRBD2. The CDR3 contains 16 residues. CDR1 and CDR2 (germline): MDHEN, SYDVKM. Trimming took 5 bases from V and 6 from J; bases not matched to a gene: 8. The CDR3 sequence is CASSRAGTSGRSEQYF. CDR3 bases: TGTGCCAGCAGTCGAGCCGGGACTAGCGGGAGGAGCGAGCAGTACTTC. The whole variable domain, filled in from reference TRBV28 and TRBJ2-7, reads DVKVTQSSRYLVKRTGEKVFLECVQDMDHENMFWYRQDPGLGLRLIYFSYDVKMKEKGDIPEGYSVSREKKERFSLILESASTNQTSMYLCASSRAGTSGRSEQYFGPGTRLTVT.

This clonotype has a handful of counts. The gene calls are TRBV18 and TRBJ1-2; no definite D call. The CDR3 has 13 residues. The V and J ends lost 3 bases and 4 bases respectively, with 9 bases between them. Germline CDR1 is KGHSH and CDR2 is LQKENI. The CDR3 spells CASSPAALYGYTF. CDR3 in DNA: TGTGCCAGCTCACCGGCAGCCCTCTATGGCTACACCTTC.

This clonotype has at least ten counts. The genes are TRBV6-6 and TRBJ1-4, with D unclear. Germline CDR1 and CDR2: MNHNY and SVGAGI (reference sequence). V shed 7 bases and J shed 8 bases, with 23 bases lying between them. The CDR3 spans 16 residues. CDR3 nucleotide sequence: TGTGCCAGCACCACCGGGCTTGGAGGGCTAGGGGAAAAACTGTTTTTT. Amino acid sequence: CASTTGLGGLGEKLFF.

This clonotype was observed at least ten times. V and J are TRBV4-1 and TRBJ1-4; D call uncertain. The CDR3 extends over 15 amino acids. V was clipped by 4 bases and J by 0 bases, with 9 bases between them. Per the germline V gene, CDR1 is MGHRA and CDR2 is YSYEKL. The CDR3, as DNA: TGCGCCAGCAGCCCGATTGGGGCAACTAATGAAAAACTGTTTTTT. Translation gives CASSPIGATNEKLFF.

Many counts were recorded for this clonotype. The CDR3 DNA reads TGTGCCAGCATCTCCGGAGGGGAAGCCAAAAACATTCAGTACTTC. Encoded protein: CASISGGEAKNIQYF. The genes are TRBV28 and TRBJ2-4, with a tentative D call TRBD2 (6 bases). The CDR3 extends over 15 amino acids. In germline, CDR1 is MDHEN, CDR2 SYDVKM. V dropped 7 bases and J dropped 0 bases, with 13 bases sitting between them.

This clonotype was counted ten times or more. CDR3 nucleotide sequence: TGTGCCAGCACCGAAGGGCCTAGCGGGAGTTATGAGCAGTTCTTC. Protein: CASTEGPSGSYEQFF. The chain carries TRBV6-1 and TRBJ2-1; TRBD2 aligns across 10 bases. This CDR3 spans 15 amino acids. Per germline, CDR1 MNHNS and CDR2 SASEGT. The ends lost 7 bases at V and 8 bases at J; junction bases unmatched: 11.

This clonotype occurred many times. The chain has TRBV6-5 and TRBJ2-5; D gene unclear. The germline V and J ends were trimmed by 6 bases and 4 bases, with 12 bases remaining between them. The CDR3 runs to 13 residues. Germline V gene data show CDR1 as MNHEY and CDR2 as SVGAGI. The CDR3 here is CASSRFRAETQYF. The CDR3, as DNA: TGTGCCAGCAGCCGTTTTCGGGCAGAGACCCAGTACTTC.

This clonotype was picked up many times. This chain uses TRBV12-3 or TRBV12-4 with TRBJ2-2, with D unclear. V was clipped by 8 bases and J by 3 bases, with 10 bases between them. The CDR3 is 13 amino acids. CDR3 coding DNA: TGTGCCAGCCGTCCCGACGACACCGGGGAGCTGTTTTTT. Translation: CASRPDDTGELFF.

This clonotype was counted at least ten times. The chain employs TRBV2 and TRBJ1-3, with a tentative D call TRBD1 (5 bases). Looked up from germline, CDR1 is SNHLY and CDR2 is FYNNEI. The CDR3 runs 15 residues. Between the trimmed V and J ends, which lost 4 bases and 4 bases, there was a span of 14 bases. The CDR3 spells CASSVGDYGGNTIYF. Here the CDR3 DNA reads TGTGCCAGCAGTGTCGGGGACTACGGAGGAAACACCATATATTTT. Filled out from reference TRBV2 and TRBJ1-3, the complete variable domain reads EPEVTQTPSHQVTQMGQEVILRCVPISNHLYFYWYRQILGQKVEFLVSFYNNEISEKSEIFDDQFSVERPDGSNFTLKIRSTKLEDSAMYFCASSVGDYGGNTIYFGEGSWLTVV.

Ten or more counts support this clonotype. The rearrangement uses TRBV29-1 and TRBJ1-2, with 9 positions matching TRBD1. J lost 2 bases, V lost 3 bases, and 1 base had no gene match. The germline gives CDR1 SQVTM, CDR2 ANQGSEA. This CDR3 has 13 residues. CDR3 nucleotide sequence: TGCAGCGTTGACGGGACAGGGAACTATGGCTACACCTTC. Translation gives CSVDGTGNYGYTF.

This clonotype was counted many times. The gene calls are TRBV2 and TRBJ1-1; no reliable D call. CDR1 and CDR2 from the germline V gene are SNHLY and FYNNEI. The CDR3 has 13 residues. V lost 0 bases and J lost 5, with 7 bases in between. CDR3 in DNA: TGTGCCAGCAGTGAAGCGGCGGGGACTGAAGCTTTCTTT. The encoded protein is CASSEAAGTEAFF.

This clonotype was seen many times. The rearrangement uses TRBV29-1 and TRBJ1-2; D is unresolved. The CDR3 has 12 amino acids. V was pared by 2 bases and J by 6 bases, with 10 bases between. Germline CDR1 is SQVTM and CDR2 is ANQGSEA. The CDR3 DNA reads as TGCAGCGTTGAAAAGTCAGCGGATGGCTACACCTTC. Translating gives CSVEKSADGYTF. The full variable domain, with the rest looked up from reference TRBV29-1 and TRBJ1-2, is SAVISQKPSRDICQRGTSLTIQCQVDSQVTMMFWYRQQPGQSLTLIATANQGSEATYESGFVIDKFPISRPNLTFSTLTVSNMSPEDSSIYLCSVEKSADGYTFGSGTRLTVV.

The chain has TRBV11-2 and TRBJ2-1; D remains unclear. This CDR3 contains 14 residues. V dropped 4 bases and J dropped 6 bases, with 13 bases sitting between them. CDR1 and CDR2 (germline): SGHAT, FQNNGV. In DNA form, the CDR3 reads TGTGCCAGCAGCTCCATAATAAGGGTCAATGAGCAGTTCTTC. It yields the protein CASSSIIRVNEQFF.

This clonotype has at least ten counts. The chain combines TRBV27 with TRBJ2-1; 10 bases are shared with TRBD2. Trimming cost V 3 bases and J 2 bases; bases outside gene matches: 13. The CDR3 extends over 19 amino acids. In germline, CDR1 is MNHEY, CDR2 SMNVEV (reference sequence). Written as DNA, the CDR3 is TGTGCCAGCAGTTTGACCCGCGGCGCTAGCGGGAGCCCCTACAATGAGCAGTTCTTC. This gives the protein CASSLTRGASGSPYNEQFF.

This clonotype has at least ten counts. The J gene is TRBJ2-1, the V gene TRBV28, with 10 bases fitting TRBD2. Germline V gene sequence: CDR1 MDHEN, CDR2 SYDVKM. The junction had 12 bases not matched to a gene; V was cut back by 10 bases and J by 6 bases. The CDR3 sequence is 15 residues long. CDR3 in DNA: TGTGCCACCCGACCCCCCAGCGGGAGGGCCAATGAGCAGTTCTTC. This codes for CATRPPSGRANEQFF.